These 18 T cell receptor beta chains share one sample of origin, sequenced in a study of cytomegalovirus exposure and HLA in healthy donors. 13 Jbeta primers and 60 Vbeta primers were used for the PCR. Only in-frame clones appear in the TCRdb table, and some are missing; sequencing was by immunoSEQ multiplex PCR. Of over 150,000 clones listed, roughly 83% were seen once; the top ten hold 1.2%. Sequencing was performed on PBMCs. The source is a boy younger than 10 in good health and CMV-seronegative.

This sequence joins TRBV2 and TRBJ2-1, with 7 positions matching TRBD2. Germline trimming cut 3 bases from V and 0 bases from J; bases unmatched to any gene: 5. CDR1 is SNHLY and CDR2 is FYNNEI in the germline V gene. The CDR3 contains 16 residues. This CDR3 reads CASSDPSGISYNEQFF. The CDR3 region has the DNA TGTGCCAGCAGTGATCCGAGCGGGATCTCCTACAATGAGCAGTTCTTC.

This clone was seen just once. This chain connects TRBV27 to TRBJ1-5; unclear D gene. The germline CDR1 and CDR2 sequences are MNHEY and SMNVEV (reference sequence). This CDR3 region has 13 residues. V was pared by 1 base and J by 3 bases, with 4 bases between. CDR3 protein: CASSLLANQPQHF. DNA of the CDR3: TGTGCCAGCAGTTTATTGGCCAATCAGCCCCAGCATTTT.

V and J are TRBV4-3 and TRBJ2-3; D might be TRBD1 (5 bases). Trimming stripped 0 bases from V and 5 bases from J, with 12 bases between. Per the germline V gene, CDR1 is LGHNA and CDR2 is YSLEER. This CDR3 spans 15 amino acids. The DNA of the CDR3 is TGCGCCAGCAGCCAAGACGTGGGGCAACTAGATACGCAGTATTTT. Encoded protein: CASSQDVGQLDTQYF.

The chain is built from TRBV11-3 and TRBJ2-5; weak D call: TRBD2 (5 bases). The CDR3 loop spans 15 amino acids. Looked up from germline, CDR1 is SGHNT and CDR2 is YENEEA. V lost 4 bases to trimming and J lost 0 bases, with 12 bases between them. CDR3 nucleotide sequence: TGTGCCAGCAGCTATCAGCGGTCGTACCAAGAGACCCAGTACTTC. Translated, it gives CASSYQRSYQETQYF.

The chain joins TRBV20-1 to TRBJ2-3; D call uncertain. The CDR3 consists of 10 residues. In germline, CDR1 is DFQATT, CDR2 SNEGSKA (reference sequence). V shed 6 bases and J shed 8 bases, with 9 bases lying between them. In nucleotides, the CDR3 is TGCAGTGCCTTAGTTGGTACGCAGTATTTT. Encoded protein: CSALVGTQYF.

V gene TRBV5-6 combines with J gene TRBJ1-1, with 8 positions matching TRBD1. Trimming cost V 4 bases and J 3 bases; bases outside gene matches: 5. Germline values: CDR1 SGHDT, CDR2 YYEEEE. The CDR3 contains 14 residues. For the CDR3, the DNA is TGTGCCAGCAGCCCGACAGGGGAGTACACTGAAGCTTTCTTT. Its translation: CASSPTGEYTEAFF.

The chain has TRBV7-9 and TRBJ2-1; 11 bases align to TRBD2. J lost 8 bases, V lost 4 bases, and 16 bases had no gene match. Germline V gene sequence: CDR1 SEHNR, CDR2 FQNEAQ (reference sequence). This CDR3 is 18 amino acids long. The CDR3 nucleotides read TGTGCCAGCAGCTCACGGTCGGTAGCGGGAGGGGTTGACCATGAGCAGTTCTTC. Residues: CASSSRSVAGGVDHEQFF.

This sequence joins TRBV28 and TRBJ2-4; TRBD2 agrees at 7 bases. CDR3 length: 15 amino acids. The ends lost 6 bases at V and 0 bases at J; junction bases unmatched: 5. CDR1 is MDHEN, CDR2 SYDVKM, per germline. The CDR3 nucleotides are TGTGCCAGCAGGGGGGAGGGACTAGCCAAAAACATTCAGTACTTC. Translated: CASRGEGLAKNIQYF.

This clone was counted a few times. The chain uses TRBV9 and TRBJ2-5, with 10 bases identical to TRBD1. There are 15 residues in the CDR3. The ends lost 5 bases at V and 4 bases at J; junction bases unmatched: 8. Germline lookup yields CDR1 SGDLS and CDR2 YYNGEE. The CDR3 DNA sequence: TGTGCCAGCAGTGATTGGACAGGGGGTAGAGAGACCCAGTACTTC. It is translated as CASSDWTGGRETQYF.

J is TRBJ2-7 and V is TRBV5-8, with no clear D. V was pared by 1 base and J by 4 bases, with 3 bases between. The CDR3 extends over 11 amino acids. The V gene's germline CDR1 is SGHTS and CDR2 YDEGEE. In DNA form, the CDR3 reads TGTGCCAGCAGCTTGCAGTACGAGCAGTACTTC. It codes for CASSLQYEQYF.

The chain has TRBV27 and TRBJ1-5; D not certain. CDR1 and CDR2 (germline): MNHEY, SMNVEV (reference sequence). The V and J ends lost 5 bases and 5 bases respectively, with 10 bases between them. The length of the CDR3 is 13 residues. The CDR3 loop is CASSLFRDQPQHF. In nucleotides, the CDR3 is TGTGCCAGCAGTCTATTCCGCGATCAGCCCCAGCATTTT.

The rearrangement links TRBV6-5 to TRBJ1-3; D is unclear. Germline V CDR1 and CDR2: MNHEY, SVGAGI. V lost 5 bases and J lost 4, with 9 bases in between. CDR3 length: 13 amino acids. The CDR3 nucleotides read TGTGCCAGCAGTCGTACTGAGGGAAACACCATATATTTT. Protein sequence: CASSRTEGNTIYF.

V and J are TRBV27 and TRBJ1-1; maybe TRBD1 (5 bases). V gave up 5 bases and J gave up 0 bases, with 22 bases separating them. Germline V CDR1 and CDR2: MNHEY, SMNVEV (reference sequence). This CDR3 contains 18 residues. The CDR3 DNA follows: TGTGCCAGCAGTACCCGGTCCAGGGCAACCTTAATGAACACTGAAGCTTTCTTT. Translating gives CASSTRSRATLMNTEAFF.

The chain has TRBV30 and TRBJ1-4; 10 bases fit TRBD1. The CDR3 is 13 amino acids. The junction had 3 bases not matched to a gene; V was cut back by 3 bases and J by 8 bases. Germline V gene data show CDR1 as GTSNPN and CDR2 as SVGIG (reference sequence). CDR3 bases: TGTGCCTGGAGCCGGGACAGGGGAGAAAAACTGTTTTTT. Amino acid sequence: CAWSRDRGEKLFF. Complete variable domain (other parts from reference TRBV30 and TRBJ1-4): SQTIHQWPATLVQPVGSPLSLECTVEGTSNPNLYWYRQAAGRGLQLLFYSVGIGQISSEVPQNLSASRPQDRQFILSSKKLLLSDSGFYLCAWSRDRGEKLFFGSGTQLSVL.

The CDR3 reads CASSFMTGGRELFF. The CDR3 DNA is TGTGCCAGCAGCTTTATGACGGGGGGACGGGAGCTGTTTTTT. The V and J genes are TRBV11-2 and TRBJ2-2; 7 nucleotides line up with TRBD2. The V and J ends lost 3 bases and 9 bases, in that order; junction bases with no gene match: 7. This CDR3 region has 14 residues. Germline CDR1 SGHAT, CDR2 FQNNGV. Supplemented by reference TRBV11-2 and TRBJ2-2, the full variable domain reads EAGVAQSPRYKIIEKRQSVAFWCNPISGHATLYWYQQILGQGPKLLIQFQNNGVVDDSQLPKDRFSAERLKGVDSTLKIQPAKLEDSAVYLCASSFMTGGRELFFGEGSRLTVL.

The V call is TRBV9, the J call TRBJ2-7; maybe TRBD2 (6 bases). The V end was cut by 3 bases, the J end by 3 bases, with 13 bases between. The CDR3 loop spans 14 amino acids. Germline V lookup: CDR1 SGDLS, CDR2 YYNGEE. The CDR3, as DNA: TGTGCCAGCAGCGGAGGGGCGGGGAACTACGAGCAGTACTTC. This sequence encodes CASSGGAGNYEQYF.

The chain combines TRBV6-6 with TRBJ2-1; D not resolved. Per the germline V gene, CDR1 is MNHNY and CDR2 is SVGAGI (reference sequence). The CDR3 has 11 amino acids. Trimming took off 2 bases at V and 14 bases at J, with 10 bases between the two ends. The CDR3 spells CASSYEPVEFF. The CDR3 DNA reads as TGTGCCAGCAGTTACGAACCAGTGGAGTTCTTC.

The rearrangement uses TRBV27 and TRBJ2-1, with D possibly matching TRBD1 (6 bases). The CDR3 runs to 13 residues. Trimming pared 3 bases from V and 4 bases from J, leaving 7 bases between. Germline V CDR1 and CDR2: MNHEY, SMNVEV (reference sequence). CDR3: CASSLDSYNEQFF. The CDR3 region has the DNA TGTGCCAGCAGTTTGGACAGTTACAATGAGCAGTTCTTC.